These T cell receptor beta chains were read from a single sample in a study of blood T cell repertoires in COVID-19. Method: immunoSEQ multiplex PCR; TCRdb's copy keeps in-frame clones and lacks some. The sample has 30,000 to 45,000 clones, around 80% seen once. The sequenced material came from peripheral blood. These TCRs come from a man aged 65 to 85 with acute or convalescent COVID-19. Each CDR3 is given with its conserved first and last residue. A D gene is named only where the DNA matches it firmly.

TRBV30	11	TRBJ2-2	-	CAWSQTGELFF
TRBV30	16	TRBJ1-5	-	CAWSAPPGHPPQPQHF
TRBV5-1	14	TRBJ1-2	-	CASSPAEINYGYTF
TRBV7-6	16	TRBJ1-3	-	CASTLGPDLSGNTIYF
TRBV5-1	15	TRBJ2-5	-	CASSLNVGFQETQYF
TRBV7-6	16	TRBJ2-5	TRBD2	CASRRDFSGDQETQYF
TRBV11-2	14	TRBJ2-7	TRBD2	CASSPGGKIYEQYF
TRBV5-4	18	TRBJ1-2	TRBD1	CASSGGMPRGQGSAGYTF
TRBV18	17	TRBJ2-1	-	CASSPRPGQLTNNEQFF
TRBV10-2	13	TRBJ2-7	-	CASSGREKTGQYF
TRBV28	12	TRBJ2-7	TRBD2	CACASGTYEQYF